The 26 T cell receptor beta chains listed next were all sequenced from one sample in a study of T cell responses to AZD1222 COVID-19 vaccine. Sequenced by immunoSEQ multiplex PCR; TCRdb stores in-frame clones only, minus some. The sample has about 150,000 clones, around 92% seen once; the top ten hold 2.5% to 4%. This material consisted of peripheral blood, taken 28 days after the second AZD1222 dose. These receptor sequences come from an adult who received the AZD1222 COVID-19 vaccine.

This clone showed up just once. The V and J genes are TRBV19 and TRBJ2-1; D may correspond to TRBD1 or TRBD2 (5 bases each). Trimming took off 9 bases at V and 0 bases at J, with 9 bases between the two ends. Germline CDR1 and CDR2: LNHDA and SQIVND (reference sequence). This CDR3 has 13 amino acids. The CDR3 nucleotides are TGTGCCAGCCGGGACCGCTCCTACAATGAGCAGTTCTTC. It encodes CASRDRSYNEQFF.

V usage is TRBV7-9 and J usage is TRBJ1-5; a possible D gene is TRBD1 (5 bases). Germline-derived CDR1 and CDR2 are SEHNR and FQNEAQ (reference sequence). The CDR3 consists of 17 residues. V was shortened by 5 bases and J by 1 base, with 18 bases between the two germline ends. This CDR3 reads CASSPPGGDWSNQPQHF. The CDR3 bases are TGTGCCAGCAGCCCACCTGGGGGGGATTGGAGCAATCAGCCCCAGCATTTT.

This clone was seen only once. V gene TRBV5-1 combines with J gene TRBJ2-7; D tentatively reads TRBD1 or TRBD2 (7 bases each). V shed 3 bases and J shed 7 bases, with 14 bases lying between them. The germline V gene encodes CDR1 SGHRS and CDR2 YFSETQ. The CDR3 length is 13 residues. The CDR3 bases are TGCGCCAGCAGCTCGCCAGGGGGAGGGGAGCAGTACTTC. This sequence encodes CASSSPGGGEQYF.

The V call is TRBV12-3 or TRBV12-4, the J call TRBJ1-2; weak D call: TRBD1 (5 bases). The V gene lost 6 bases and the J gene lost 7 bases, with 12 bases spanning the gap. The CDR3 is made up of 12 amino acids. The CDR3 sequence is CASSGTPGGYTF. As DNA, the CDR3 is TGTGCCAGCAGCGGGACGCCGGGTGGCTACACCTTC.

The chain is built from TRBV27 and TRBJ1-3, with TRBD1 matching 11 bases. The CDR3 has 15 amino acids. V was clipped by 8 bases and J by 2 bases; unmatched bases: 5. Per the germline V gene, CDR1 is MNHEY and CDR2 is SMNVEV (reference sequence). The CDR3 here is CASAQDRGPGNTIYF. The CDR3 DNA reads as TGTGCCAGCGCCCAGGACAGGGGGCCTGGAAACACCATATATTTT.

V is TRBV7-9 and J is TRBJ2-7; no definite D call. V lost 1 base and J 7 bases, leaving 8 bases between the germline ends. CDR1 is SEHNR, CDR2 FQNEAQ, per germline (reference sequence). This CDR3 is 12 amino acids long. CDR3 in DNA: TGTGCCAGCAGCTTAGGAGAGTGGGAGCAGTACTTC. As protein: CASSLGEWEQYF.

V usage is TRBV5-6 and J usage is TRBJ2-2; 8 bases line up with TRBD2. This CDR3 region has 16 residues. Germline loops: CDR1 SGHDT, CDR2 YYEEEE. The V gene end was trimmed by 2 bases and the J gene end by 0 bases; junction bases not matched to a gene: 3. This CDR3 reads CASSLPAGANTGELFF. As DNA, the CDR3 is TGTGCCAGCAGCTTACCAGCGGGAGCGAACACCGGGGAGCTGTTTTTT.

The chain employs TRBV2 and TRBJ1-1; tentatively, D is TRBD1 (5 bases). This CDR3 has 16 residues. Germline loops: CDR1 SNHLY, CDR2 FYNNEI. Deletions cut 1 base from V and 0 bases from J, with 12 bases between. The CDR3 coding sequence is TGTGCCAGCAGTGAAGGCAGGGCTCGCGTGAACACTGAAGCTTTCTTT. Amino acid sequence: CASSEGRARVNTEAFF.

The CDR3 DNA reads as TGTGCCTGGAGTACTAGGGTAGGCTACACCTTC. This encodes CAWSTRVGYTF. The rearrangement joins TRBV30 to TRBJ1-2; D unresolved. V lost 2 bases, J lost 8 bases, and 9 bases lay in between. This CDR3 comprises 11 residues. Per the germline V gene, CDR1 is GTSNPN and CDR2 is SVGIG (reference sequence).

V and J are TRBV6-5 and TRBJ1-4; D possibly corresponds to TRBD1 (6 bases). Between the trimmed V and J ends, which lost 2 bases and 7 bases, there was a span of 14 bases. The CDR3 is 15 amino acids. Germline V gene lookup returns CDR1 MNHEY and CDR2 SVGAGI. CDR3 bases: TGTGCCAGCAGTTACGGTACAGGGAGGGGTGAAAAACTGTTTTTT. It translates to CASSYGTGRGEKLFF.

This clone was seen a few times. The V and J genes are TRBV12-3 or TRBV12-4 and TRBJ2-7, with unresolved D. The CDR3 totals 12 residues. V lost 3 bases and J lost 3, with 6 bases in between. CDR3 bases: TGTGCCAGCAGTTTGGGCAACTACGAGCAGTACTTC. Translated, it gives CASSLGNYEQYF.

The V call is TRBV27, the J call TRBJ2-3; 16 bases map to TRBD2. V trimming: 5 bases; J trimming: 4 bases; junction bases outside the gene matches: 9. The CDR3 is made up of 18 amino acids. Germline V gene sequence: CDR1 MNHEY, CDR2 SMNVEV (reference sequence). The chain's CDR3 is CASSPGTSGRARADTQYF. The DNA of the CDR3 is TGTGCCAGCAGTCCCGGGACTAGCGGGAGGGCCAGGGCAGATACGCAGTATTTT.

The rearrangement joins TRBV5-5 to TRBJ2-7, with 7 bases lining up with TRBD1. The germline gives CDR1 SGHKS, CDR2 YYEKEE (reference sequence). Trimming cost V 0 bases and J 4 bases; bases outside gene matches: 7. The CDR3 consists of 15 residues. The CDR3 DNA reads as TGTGCCAGCAGCTTGGGGGGACAGTATTATTACGAGCAGTACTTC. The encoded protein is CASSLGGQYYYEQYF. Looking up the rest from reference TRBV5-5 and TRBJ2-7 gives the full variable domain: DAGVTQSPTHLIKTRGQQVTLRCSPISGHKSVSWYQQVLGQGPQFIFQYYEKEERGRGNFPDRFSARQFPNYSSELNVNALLLGDSALYLCASSLGGQYYYEQYFGPGTRLTVT.

The chain has TRBV6-2 or TRBV6-3 and TRBJ2-4; a weak D match, TRBD2 (6 bases). Germline CDR1 reads MNHEY; CDR2 reads SVGEGT. This CDR3 spans 15 amino acids. Trimming left V 6 bases short and J 9 bases short, with 21 bases between. The CDR3 reads CASSSRGSQTGIQYF. CDR3 coding DNA: TGTGCCAGCAGCAGCCGGGGGTCTCAAACGGGCATTCAGTACTTC.

This chain links TRBV4-3 with TRBJ1-3; D gene uncertain. V lost 1 base and J lost 0, with 7 bases in between. CDR3 length equals 15 residues. Germline loops: CDR1 LGHNA, CDR2 YSLEER. The CDR3 loop reads CASSQAVGSGNTIYF. The CDR3 DNA reads as TGCGCCAGCAGCCAAGCGGTGGGCTCTGGAAACACCATATATTTT.

The chain recombines TRBV28 with TRBJ1-5; D uncertain. Germline values: CDR1 MDHEN, CDR2 SYDVKM. CDR3 length: 12 amino acids. The germline V and J ends were trimmed by 2 bases and 9 bases, with 8 bases remaining between them. The DNA of the CDR3 is TGTGCCAGCAGTTTACCGCCGGGGCCCCAGCATTTT. Its translation is CASSLPPGPQHF. Variable domain in full (rest from reference TRBV28 and TRBJ1-5): DVKVTQSSRYLVKRTGEKVFLECVQDMDHENMFWYRQDPGLGLRLIYFSYDVKMKEKGDIPEGYSVSREKKERFSLILESASTNQTSMYLCASSLPPGPQHFGDGTRLSIL.

The chain has TRBV6-2 or TRBV6-3 and TRBJ1-1; D possibly corresponds to TRBD1 (5 bases). The CDR3 is 16 residues long. CDR1 and CDR2 from the germline V gene are MNHEY and SVGEGT. Deletions cut 0 bases from V and 5 bases from J, with 16 bases between. The DNA of the CDR3 is TGTGCCAGCAGTTACTCAGAGTCAGGGCTGAGGACTGAAGCTTTCTTT. The encoded protein is CASSYSESGLRTEAFF.

This sequence joins TRBV30 and TRBJ1-2, with 7 positions matching TRBD1. V lost 0 bases and J lost 7; bases outside the gene matches: 5. Germline CDR1 and CDR2: GTSNPN and SVGIG (reference sequence). The CDR3 length is 13 residues. DNA for the CDR3: TGTGCCTGGAGTGTAGGGACAGACGGTGGCTACACCTTC. Translating gives CAWSVGTDGGYTF.

J is TRBJ1-5 and V is TRBV28, with D unresolved. Germline CDR1 and CDR2: MDHEN and SYDVKM. The CDR3 is 15 residues long. V lost 2 bases, J lost 7 bases, and 15 bases lay in between. The CDR3 DNA sequence: TGTGCCAGCAGTTTAGACCTCGCTGCATCCCAGCCCCAGCATTTT. Its protein product is CASSLDLAASQPQHF.

The chain is built from TRBV5-1 and TRBJ2-3; a possible D gene is TRBD2 (5 bases). Deletions cut 4 bases from V and 7 bases from J, with 19 bases between. Germline V gene lookup returns CDR1 SGHRS and CDR2 YFSETQ. The CDR3 has 15 residues. The CDR3, as DNA: TGCGCCAGCAGCCGGACTCGGGTCCCTGGGAATACGCAGTATTTT. It translates to CASSRTRVPGNTQYF. Based on the CDR3 plus reference TRBV5-1 and TRBJ2-3, the full variable domain is KAGVTQTPRYLIKTRGQQVTLSCSPISGHRSVSWYQQTPGQGLQFLFEYFSETQRNKGNFPGRFSGRQFSNSRSEMNVSTLELGDSALYLCASSRTRVPGNTQYFGPGTRLTVL.

The rearrangement uses TRBV28 and TRBJ1-2; the match to TRBD1 covers 7 bases. CDR3 length: 15 amino acids. Germline V CDR1 and CDR2: MDHEN, SYDVKM. V was clipped by 7 bases and J by 6 bases; unmatched bases: 14. The DNA of the CDR3 is TGTGCCAGCATATTTAATAATAACAGGGGCAATGGCTACACCTTC. Protein product: CASIFNNNRGNGYTF.

In nucleotides, the CDR3 is TGTGCCAGTAGTATGACGGCAGGGTGGGCTGAAGCTTTCTTT. It codes for CASSMTAGWAEAFF. This chain joins TRBV19 and TRBJ1-1; tentatively, D is TRBD1 (5 bases). V lost 3 bases to trimming and J lost 6 bases, with 14 bases between them. The CDR3 runs to 14 residues. Germline lookup yields CDR1 LNHDA and CDR2 SQIVND (reference sequence).

This sequence joins TRBV10-3 and TRBJ2-7; perhaps TRBD1 as D (6 bases). Trimming pared 0 bases from V and 6 bases from J, leaving 24 bases between. Germline CDR1 and CDR2: ENHRY and SYGVKD. This CDR3 is 18 amino acids long. This CDR3 reads CAISESGGGGRGPREQYF. The DNA of the CDR3 is TGTGCCATCAGTGAGTCAGGCGGAGGAGGCAGGGGCCCCCGCGAGCAGTACTTC.

This clone was detected once. The chain uses TRBV3-1 (or the pseudogene TRBV3-2) and TRBJ2-2, with 9 bases that match TRBD1. The CDR3 covers 19 residues. The germline V gene encodes CDR1 LGHDT and CDR2 YNNKEL (reference sequence). Trimming at V came to 2 bases and at J to 5 bases, leaving 15 bases not matched to a gene. CDR3 loop: CASSQPQEGTGWLTGELFF. CDR3 DNA: TGTGCCAGCAGCCAACCCCAGGAAGGGACAGGGTGGTTAACCGGGGAGCTGTTTTTT.

The J gene is TRBJ2-7, the V gene TRBV18, with 8 bases lining up with TRBD2. The V gene's germline CDR1 is KGHSH and CDR2 LQKENI. V dropped 4 bases and J dropped 5; count of bases not matched to a gene: 4. This CDR3 region has 13 residues. The CDR3 spells CASSLIGRDEQYF. Written as DNA, the CDR3 is TGTGCCAGCTCACTTATCGGGAGGGACGAGCAGTACTTC.

The chain combines TRBV3-1 (or the pseudogene TRBV3-2) with TRBJ1-1, with D tentatively TRBD1 (5 bases). The CDR3 is made up of 14 amino acids. Trimming pared 3 bases from V and 1 base from J, leaving 9 bases between. Germline-derived CDR1 and CDR2 are LGHDT and YNNKEL (reference sequence). CDR3 sequence (DNA): TGTGCCAGCAGCCAGCCTGACAGGAACACTGAAGCTTTCTTT. Translating it yields CASSQPDRNTEAFF.